These 28 T cell receptor beta chains share one sample of origin, sequenced in a study of blood T cell repertoires in COVID-19. Method: immunoSEQ multiplex PCR; TCRdb's copy keeps in-frame clones and lacks some. The sample has 250,000 to 350,000 clones; about 88% are singletons. Material: PBMCs or T cells enriched from blood (not recorded which). These receptors all come from a woman in her 50s who had recovered from COVID-19.

The chain uses TRBV10-3 and TRBJ1-2; TRBD1 agrees at 7 bases. V was clipped by 0 bases and J by 2 bases; unmatched bases: 6. The CDR3 consists of 16 residues. Germline loops: CDR1 ENHRY, CDR2 SYGVKD. The CDR3: CAISESRRGQNYGYTF. The CDR3 region has the DNA TGTGCCATCAGTGAGTCTCGTAGGGGGCAAAACTATGGCTACACCTTC.

The genes are TRBV7-2 and TRBJ1-5; 9 nucleotides match TRBD1. The CDR3 runs to 15 residues. Germline loops: CDR1 SGHTA, CDR2 FQGNSA. J was trimmed by 3 bases and V by 5 bases; bases with no gene match: 5. CDR3 in amino acids: CASSPDRGTNQPQHF. The CDR3 DNA sequence: TGTGCCAGCAGCCCTGACAGGGGGACCAATCAGCCCCAGCATTTT.

V and J are TRBV7-9 and TRBJ2-5, with 9 nucleotides matching TRBD2. With V trimmed by 1 base and J by 3 bases, 6 bases remained unmatched. The V gene's germline CDR1 is SEHNR and CDR2 FQNEAQ (reference sequence). CDR3 size: 16 residues. CDR3 in amino acids: CASSLVGSGSKETQYF. The CDR3 DNA follows: TGTGCCAGCAGCTTAGTAGGTAGCGGGAGCAAAGAGACCCAGTACTTC.

J is TRBJ2-7 and V is TRBV28; 8 bases align to TRBD1. The CDR3 runs to 14 residues. Trimming removed 2 bases from V and 6 bases from J; junction bases left unmatched: 6. Germline V gene lookup returns CDR1 MDHEN and CDR2 SYDVKM. The CDR3 region has the DNA TGTGCCAGCAGTTTACCAGGACAGGGTCTCGAGCAGTACTTC. Protein sequence: CASSLPGQGLEQYF.

V gene TRBV19 combines with J gene TRBJ2-2, with a possible D match to TRBD2 (6 bases). Germline CDR1 reads LNHDA; CDR2 reads SQIVND (reference sequence). Trimming shortened V by 5 bases and J by 0 bases, and 16 bases separated the two germline ends. The CDR3 loop spans 17 amino acids. This CDR3 is CASSGGTGRTNTGELFF. In DNA form, the CDR3 reads TGTGCCAGTAGTGGAGGGACGGGACGGACGAACACCGGGGAGCTGTTTTTT.

This clone was observed a few times. V usage is TRBV19 and J usage is TRBJ1-5; D may be TRBD1 (6 bases). V was cut by 3 bases and J by 4 bases, with 16 bases left in between. There are 16 residues in the CDR3. Germline assignment: CDR1 LNHDA and CDR2 SQIVND (reference sequence). The CDR3 spells CASSIPPRGGNQPQHF. CDR3 in DNA: TGTGCCAGTAGTATCCCACCCAGGGGTGGTAATCAGCCCCAGCATTTT.

The chain has TRBV10-3 and TRBJ2-7; 7 bases map to TRBD1. The ends lost 0 bases at V and 2 bases at J; junction bases unmatched: 4. Germline V gene lookup returns CDR1 ENHRY and CDR2 SYGVKD. The CDR3 is 15 amino acids. In DNA, the CDR3 is TGTGCCATCAGTGAGTCAGGGACAGTCACCTACGAGCAGTACTTC. Its protein product is CAISESGTVTYEQYF.

This clone was recorded once. The chain carries TRBV21-1 and TRBJ1-6. TRBV21-1 is a listed pseudogene. The length of the CDR3 is 15 residues. CDR3 amino acids: CASSKGAREESPLHF. CDR3 DNA sequence: TGTGCCAGCAGCAAAGGGGCCAGGGAGGAATCACCCCTCCACTTT.

The rearrangement links TRBV19 to TRBJ1-3; D is unclear. CDR1 LNHDA and CDR2 SQIVND come from the germline V gene (reference sequence). V lost 5 bases, J lost 0 bases, and 11 bases lay in between. This CDR3 spans 15 amino acids. For the CDR3, the DNA is TGTGCCAGTAGTCCCTTTTCCGGCTCTGGAAACACCATATATTTT. Translation: CASSPFSGSGNTIYF.

This chain uses TRBV27 with TRBJ2-7; a possible D gene is TRBD2 (5 bases). Germline assignment: CDR1 MNHEY and CDR2 SMNVEV (reference sequence). The CDR3 sequence is 15 residues long. Trimming stripped 6 bases from V and 0 bases from J, with 15 bases between. The CDR3 nucleotides read TGTGCCAGCAGCCCCATCCGGGGAAACTCCTACGAGCAGTACTTC. Translating it yields CASSPIRGNSYEQYF.

This clone was detected a few times. The V call is TRBV7-9, the J call TRBJ2-3; 12 bases align to TRBD2. The ends lost 5 bases at V and 2 bases at J; junction bases unmatched: 8. Germline CDR1 reads SEHNR; CDR2 reads FQNEAQ (reference sequence). The CDR3 consists of 17 residues. The CDR3 sequence is CASSPSWTSGDTDTQYF. CDR3 bases: TGTGCCAGCAGCCCTTCCTGGACTAGCGGGGACACAGATACGCAGTATTTT.

The V gene is TRBV30, the J gene TRBJ1-4, with D possibly matching TRBD1 (5 bases). This CDR3 has 16 amino acids. With 0 bases removed from V and 11 bases from J, the gap between germline ends came to 22 bases. The V gene's germline CDR1 is GTSNPN and CDR2 SVGIG (reference sequence). CDR3: CAWSVFFGGGSFKLFF. CDR3 in DNA: TGTGCCTGGAGTGTATTTTTTGGTGGGGGGTCTTTCAAACTGTTTTTT. The variable domain in full, completed from reference TRBV30 and TRBJ1-4, reads SQTIHQWPATLVQPVGSPLSLECTVEGTSNPNLYWYRQAAGRGLQLLFYSVGIGQISSEVPQNLSASRPQDRQFILSSKKLLLSDSGFYLCAWSVFFGGGSFKLFFGSGTQLSVL.

In DNA form, the CDR3 reads TGTGCCAGCAGCGATCTAGCGGGAAGCACAGATACGCAGTATTTT. Its protein is CASSDLAGSTDTQYF. The V gene is TRBV9, the J gene TRBJ2-3; TRBD2 matches 9 bases. Germline trimming cut 3 bases from V and 0 bases from J; bases unmatched to any gene: 2. The CDR3 spans 15 residues. Per the germline V gene, CDR1 is SGDLS and CDR2 is YYNGEE.

The chain joins TRBV3-1 (or the pseudogene TRBV3-2) to TRBJ2-7; TRBD1 matches at 8 bases. From germline, CDR1 is LGHDT and CDR2 YNNKEL (reference sequence). CDR3 length: 15 residues. After removal of 4 bases from V and 5 bases from J, the junction contained 10 bases not matched to a gene. DNA of the CDR3: TGTGCCAGCAGCCTAGCTTGGACAGGGCGCAACGAGCAGTACTTC. It specifies CASSLAWTGRNEQYF.

This sequence joins TRBV4-1 and TRBJ1-1; D not certain. The CDR3 has 14 residues. Germline CDR1 is MGHRA and CDR2 is YSYEKL. The V and J ends lost 5 bases and 1 base respectively, with 11 bases between them. The chain's CDR3 is CASSVPGRNTEAFF. The CDR3 DNA sequence: TGCGCCAGCAGCGTCCCTGGGAGGAACACTGAAGCTTTCTTT.

This clone was found a few times. The chain joins TRBV5-1 to TRBJ2-5; 9 bases line up with TRBD1. The V and J ends lost 4 bases and 4 bases, in that order; junction bases with no gene match: 2. Per the germline V gene, CDR1 is SGHRS and CDR2 is YFSETQ. This CDR3 region has 13 residues. The CDR3 region has the DNA TGCGCCAGCAGCAACAGGGGGCCAGAGACCCAGTACTTC. Residues: CASSNRGPETQYF. Drawing the rest from reference TRBV5-1 and TRBJ2-5, the complete variable domain is KAGVTQTPRYLIKTRGQQVTLSCSPISGHRSVSWYQQTPGQGLQFLFEYFSETQRNKGNFPGRFSGRQFSNSRSEMNVSTLELGDSALYLCASSNRGPETQYFGPGTRLLVL.

The V call is TRBV9, the J call TRBJ1-6, with D unresolved. The CDR3 loop spans 17 amino acids. V was pared by 0 bases and J by 0 bases, with 10 bases between. Germline V gene lookup returns CDR1 SGDLS and CDR2 YYNGEE. The CDR3 loop reads CASSVVPESSYNSPLHF. CDR3 sequence (DNA): TGTGCCAGCAGCGTAGTCCCTGAGAGCTCCTATAATTCACCCCTCCACTTT.

This clone was observed a few times. The chain carries TRBV6-2 or TRBV6-3 and TRBJ2-5; TRBD2 agrees at 7 bases. The CDR3 is 17 amino acids. V dropped 0 bases and J dropped 1; count of bases not matched to a gene: 8. Germline CDR1 MNHEY, CDR2 SVGEGT. The CDR3 protein is CASSYSRAGVGQETQYF. The CDR3 DNA reads as TGTGCCAGCAGTTACTCGAGGGCGGGAGTAGGCCAAGAGACCCAGTACTTC.

This chain uses TRBV4-2 with TRBJ2-3, with a weak D call TRBD2 (5 bases). The CDR3 covers 16 residues. Trimming stripped 2 bases from V and 1 base from J, with 13 bases between. Per the germline V gene, CDR1 is LGHNA and CDR2 is YNFKEQ. CDR3 nucleotides: TGTGCCAGCAGCCAAACTCAGATTAGCGGCACAGATACGCAGTATTTT. Translating it yields CASSQTQISGTDTQYF.

CDR3 sequence (DNA): TGTGCCACCACGACAGGGGGGACCTACGAGCAGTACTTC. Translation gives CATTTGGTYEQYF. J is TRBJ2-7 and V is TRBV15; 9 nucleotides agree with TRBD1. Germline V gene data show CDR1 as LNHNV and CDR2 as YYDKDF (reference sequence). V lost 7 bases and J lost 2; bases outside the gene matches: 3. This CDR3 contains 13 residues.

In nucleotides, the CDR3 is TGTGCCAGCAGCTTAGCCCGTGATACGCAGTATTTT. This sequence encodes CASSLARDTQYF. J is TRBJ2-3 and V is TRBV7-8; unclear D gene. The CDR3 length is 12 residues. V gave up 0 bases and J gave up 6 bases, with 4 bases separating them. CDR1 is SGHVS and CDR2 is FQNEAQ in the germline V gene.

This chain links TRBV19 with TRBJ1-1; a possible D gene is TRBD1 (6 bases). This CDR3 contains 17 residues. Germline lookup yields CDR1 LNHDA and CDR2 SQIVND (reference sequence). V was trimmed by 9 bases and J by 4 bases, leaving 27 bases between them. CDR3 DNA: TGTGCCAGCACAGGGTGGCACCGGTCCTCTCTGACCACTGAAGCTTTCTTT. Encoded protein: CASTGWHRSSLTTEAFF. Filled out from reference TRBV19 and TRBJ1-1, the complete variable domain reads DGGITQSPKYLFRKEGQNVTLSCEQNLNHDAMYWYRQDPGQGLRLIYYSQIVNDFQKGDIAEGYSVSREKKESFPLTVTSAQKNPTAFYLCASTGWHRSSLTTEAFFGQGTRLTVV.

J is TRBJ2-5 and V is TRBV11-3; D possibly corresponds to TRBD2 (8 bases). Trimming left V 8 bases short and J 1 base short, with 17 bases between. This CDR3 has 15 residues. CDR1 SGHNT and CDR2 YENEEA come from the germline V gene. In nucleotides, the CDR3 is TGTGCCAGCCGCCCCGGGAGGGGGCCCCAAGAGACCCAGTACTTC. Translating it yields CASRPGRGPQETQYF.

DNA of the CDR3: TGTGCCAGCAGTGGATCCACAGCCAGCTATGGCTACACCTTC. Protein product: CASSGSTASYGYTF. The genes are TRBV2 and TRBJ1-2, with unresolved D. The CDR3 runs to 14 residues. The germline V and J ends were trimmed by 4 bases and 4 bases, with 13 bases remaining between them. Per germline, CDR1 SNHLY and CDR2 FYNNEI. The full variable domain, its missing parts supplied by reference TRBV2 and TRBJ1-2, is EPEVTQTPSHQVTQMGQEVILRCVPISNHLYFYWYRQILGQKVEFLVSFYNNEISEKSEIFDDQFSVERPDGSNFTLKIRSTKLEDSAMYFCASSGSTASYGYTFGSGTRLTVV.

This chain connects TRBV7-9 to TRBJ1-3; possibly TRBD1 for D (6 bases). The V gene lost 0 bases and the J gene lost 0 bases, with 18 bases spanning the gap. Per germline, CDR1 SEHNR and CDR2 FQNEAQ (reference sequence). This CDR3 has 19 residues. Here the CDR3 DNA reads TGTGCCAGCAGCTTAGCAGGCAGGGGCCATCTCAGCTCTGGAAACACCATATATTTT. Protein: CASSLAGRGHLSSGNTIYF.

The chain carries TRBV5-1 and TRBJ2-2; TRBD1 might be the D (6 bases). Germline-derived CDR1 and CDR2 are SGHRS and YFSETQ. Trimming shortened V by 4 bases and J by 3 bases, and 16 bases separated the two germline ends. The CDR3 loop spans 16 amino acids. The CDR3 sequence is CASSALAGDDTGELFF. In nucleotides, the CDR3 is TGCGCCAGCAGCGCCCTTGCAGGGGATGACACCGGGGAGCTGTTTTTT.

The rearrangement joins TRBV28 to TRBJ2-1, with TRBD1 matching over 11 bases. The CDR3 has 17 amino acids. With 6 bases clipped from V and 6 bases from J, the junction kept 13 bases outside the gene matches. Germline CDR1 and CDR2: MDHEN and SYDVKM. In DNA form, the CDR3 reads TGTGCCAGCAGCATAATGCAAGGGACAGGGGGACCCAATGAGCAGTTCTTC. Translated: CASSIMQGTGGPNEQFF.

The chain is built from TRBV29-1 and TRBJ1-5; D may be TRBD1 (5 bases). The V end was cut by 3 bases, the J end by 7 bases, with 16 bases between. The CDR3 length is 14 residues. Germline CDR1 and CDR2: SQVTM and ANQGSEA. The CDR3 nucleotides read TGCAGCGTTGATCTCAGGGTATGTATACAGCCCCAGCATTTT. Protein: CSVDLRVCIQPQHF.